These 7 T cell receptor beta chains came from one sample sequenced in a study of T-cell memory formation after mild COVID-19 (dated by TCRdb to about 2021). Receptor amplification or capture employed 5' RACE. Sequencing was carried out with an Illumina NovaSeq 6000. The public reads were reprocessed in TCRdb via fastp at Q25 and MiXCR, keeping in-frame beta chains. All rows with the same CDR3 protein become a single entry with the most common DNA and genes. The sample records just over 200,000 distinct CDR3 sequences, 9.5% of which are singletons. The top ten constitute around 3.4% of the sample. Input material: PBMCs or a T cell subset sorted from them (not recorded which). The origin of the receptors is a man between 18 and 29 years old who had mild COVID-19 (a few samples of this study predate the infection). The sample titles of this study are shuffled in the database, so cell type and time point are left out; the donor was told from shared clones.

The chain joins TRBV6-5 to TRBJ1-6, with D unclear. The V end lost 7 bases, the J end lost 11 bases, and 15 bases lay between the germline ends. CDR3 length: 13 amino acids. Germline CDR1 and CDR2: MNHEY and SVGAGI. CDR3 in amino acids: CASNPTGLTPLHF. The CDR3 DNA reads as TGTGCCAGCAACCCGACCGGGCTGACACCCCTCCACTTT.

This clonotype was observed at least ten times. The chain links TRBV7-2 to TRBJ1-2; 8 bases are shared with TRBD1. J gave up 0 bases and V 5 bases, and 8 bases lay outside the gene matches. There are 16 residues in the CDR3. Germline lookup yields CDR1 SGHTA and CDR2 FQGNSA. The CDR3 loop is CASSQGTGFTNYGYTF. In DNA form, the CDR3 reads TGTGCCAGCAGCCAGGGGACAGGTTTCACTAACTATGGCTACACCTTC.

This clonotype showed up just a few times. The chain uses TRBV4-2 and TRBJ2-1, with 8 nucleotides matching TRBD1. Germline V CDR1 and CDR2: LGHNA, YNFKEQ. CDR3 length equals 16 residues. The V and J ends lost 4 bases and 5 bases, in that order; junction bases with no gene match: 10. CDR3 nucleotide sequence: TGTGCCAGCAGCCGCAGCACCGGGACAGGAAACAATGAGCAGTTCTTC. It translates to CASSRSTGTGNNEQFF.

This clonotype turned up a few times. V usage is TRBV12-3 or TRBV12-4 and J usage is TRBJ1-3; D perhaps matches TRBD1 (5 bases). The CDR3 has 14 residues. Trimming pared 7 bases from V and 2 bases from J, leaving 12 bases between. Here the CDR3 reads CASTLWGTGNTIYF. The CDR3 DNA follows: TGTGCCAGCACCCTGTGGGGGACTGGAAACACCATATATTTT.

This chain joins TRBV20-1 and TRBJ1-6; 7 bases map to TRBD1. The CDR3 spans 16 residues. V trimming: 2 bases; J trimming: 5 bases; junction bases outside the gene matches: 9. Germline V gene lookup returns CDR1 DFQATT and CDR2 SNEGSKA (reference sequence). The DNA for the CDR3 is TGCAGTGCTAGACGCCACTCCGGGACAGATAATTCACCCCTCCACTTT. It specifies CSARRHSGTDNSPLHF.

The sample holds many counts of this clonotype. The V call is TRBV7-9, the J call TRBJ2-2, with D uncertain. The V end was cut by 5 bases, the J end by 2 bases, with 9 bases between. The CDR3 sequence is 14 residues long. Germline-derived CDR1 and CDR2 are SEHNR and FQNEAQ (reference sequence). CDR3: CASSPPKNTGELFF. CDR3 coding DNA: TGTGCCAGCAGCCCCCCTAAAAACACCGGGGAGCTGTTTTTT.

The genes are TRBV7-3 and TRBJ2-3; D gene ambiguous. CDR3 length equals 14 residues. Trimming stripped 1 base from V and 4 bases from J, with 9 bases between. The germline gives CDR1 SGHTA, CDR2 FQGTGA. CDR3 sequence: CASSLNAASDTQYF. The DNA for the CDR3 is TGTGCCAGCAGCTTAAATGCTGCCTCAGATACGCAGTATTTT.